This passage covers 23 T cell receptor beta chains from one sample sequenced in a study of CD8+CD57+ T cells in acquired aplastic anemia. Both TCR beta VDJ combination and CDR3 sequence profiling were carried out. Genomic DNA was the template for this profiling. Each CDR3 protein is one row after TCRdb ran MiXCR on the reads. Seen here are roughly 80,000 distinct CDR3 sequences, approximately 46% observed once, and the top ten hold over 50%. The sequenced sample was sorted CD4+, CD8+, or CD8+CD57+ T cells (not recorded which) from PBMCs. The source is a human donor in good health, serving as a control.

This clonotype was picked up a small number of times. A much larger clonotype is one base distant, so this may be a read error. This chain joins TRBV7-9 and TRBJ2-2, with D tentatively TRBD2 (5 bases). The CDR3 sequence is 13 residues long. In germline, CDR1 is SEHNR, CDR2 FQNEAQ (reference sequence). For the CDR3, the DNA is TGTGCCAGCAGCTTAGCAGACACCGGGGAGCTGTCTTTT. Its protein product is CASSLADTGELSF.

This clonotype was picked up a small number of times. The chain carries TRBV2 and TRBJ1-1; D possibly corresponds to TRBD1 (5 bases). V lost 6 bases and J lost 1, with 12 bases in between. Germline V gene sequence: CDR1 SNHLY, CDR2 FYNNEI. This CDR3 has 14 amino acids. The CDR3 sequence is CASSPRVTNTEAFF. The CDR3 DNA follows: TGTGCCAGCAGCCCCAGGGTCACGAACACTGAAGCTTTCTTT.

This chain connects TRBV13 to TRBJ2-4; 10 bases align to TRBD1. V lost 5 bases and J lost 8; bases outside the gene matches: 6. Germline V gene sequence: CDR1 PRHDT, CDR2 FYEKMQ (reference sequence). The CDR3 has 14 residues. In DNA form, the CDR3 reads TGTGCCAGCAGCAAAGGACAGGGGGTAGACATTCAGTACTTC. As protein: CASSKGQGVDIQYF.

The chain is built from TRBV7-9 and TRBJ2-5, with a tentative D call TRBD2 (5 bases). Trimming left V 10 bases short and J 5 bases short, with 11 bases between. CDR1 and CDR2 from the germline V gene are SEHNR and FQNEAQ (reference sequence). This CDR3 is built from 11 residues. The CDR3 DNA reads TGTGCCACCGGGGTCCGGGAGACCCAGTACTTC. This codes for CATGVRETQYF. The full variable domain, its missing parts supplied by reference TRBV7-9 and TRBJ2-5, is DTGVSQNPRHKITKRGQNVTFRCDPISEHNRLYWYRQTLGQGPEFLTYFQNEAQLEKSRLLSDRFSAERPKGSFSTLEIQRTEQGDSAMYLCATGVRETQYFGPGTRLLVL.

The genes are TRBV24-1 and TRBJ1-5; D possibly corresponds to TRBD1 (5 bases). The germline V and J ends were trimmed by 4 bases and 6 bases, with 21 bases remaining between them. Germline V gene data show CDR1 as KGHDR and CDR2 as SFDVKD. The CDR3 spans 17 residues. Written as DNA, the CDR3 is TGTGCCACCAGTGACCAGTCCCGCGCAGGGAGTTCTCAGCCCCAGCATTTT. Translation gives CATSDQSRAGSSQPQHF.

This clonotype was seen many times. This CDR3 is CASSEGTSGADTQYF. Here the CDR3 DNA reads TGTGCCAGCAGCGAGGGGACTAGCGGGGCAGATACGCAGTATTTT. The gene calls are TRBV7-9 and TRBJ2-3; the match to TRBD2 covers 13 bases. J was trimmed by 4 bases and V by 5 bases; bases with no gene match: 3. The germline gives CDR1 SEHNR, CDR2 FQNEAQ (reference sequence). The CDR3 is 15 residues long.

This chain joins TRBV6-1 and TRBJ1-6; D perhaps matches TRBD1 (6 bases). Trimming took off 5 bases at V and 0 bases at J, with 14 bases between the two ends. The CDR3 length is 17 residues. Germline CDR1 and CDR2: MNHNS and SASEGT. The CDR3, as DNA: TGTGCCAGCAGTACCCCAGGGGAGAGCTCCTATAATTCACCCCTCCACTTT. Its protein is CASSTPGESSYNSPLHF.

On this clonotype itself: A read error may be the cause here, since a much bigger clone is one base away. The chain joins TRBV7-9 to TRBJ2-7; D is possibly TRBD1 or TRBD2 (5 bases each). The CDR3 has 13 residues. From germline, CDR1 is SEHNR and CDR2 FQNEAQ (reference sequence). CDR3 amino acids: CASSQTGANEQYF. The DNA for the CDR3 is TGCGCCAGCAGCCAGACCGGGGCCAATGAGCAGTACTTC.

This chain connects TRBV20-1 to TRBJ1-5, with TRBD1 as a possible D gene (6 bases). Trimming pared 6 bases from V and 5 bases from J, leaving 14 bases between. The length of the CDR3 is 13 residues. CDR1 is DFQATT, CDR2 SNEGSKA, per germline (reference sequence). The CDR3 sequence: CSAPDRKDQPQHF. For the CDR3, the DNA is TGCAGTGCCCCTGACAGGAAAGATCAGCCCCAGCATTTT.

The genes are TRBV5-4 and TRBJ1-1; a weak D match, TRBD1 (5 bases). V was trimmed by 8 bases and J by 3 bases, leaving 20 bases between them. CDR3 length equals 15 residues. CDR1 SGHNT and CDR2 YYREEE come from the germline V gene (reference sequence). The chain's CDR3 is CASTLNPGTDTEAFF. The CDR3 DNA follows: TGTGCCAGTACCCTAAACCCAGGGACGGACACTGAAGCTTTCTTT. Looking up the rest from reference TRBV5-4 and TRBJ1-1 gives the full variable domain: ETGVTQSPTHLIKTRGQQVTLRCSSQSGHNTVSWYQQALGQGPQFIFQYYREEENGRGNFPPRFSGLQFPNYSSELNVNALELDDSALYLCASTLNPGTDTEAFFGQGTRLTVV.

The rearrangement joins TRBV20-1 to TRBJ1-2; TRBD1 is a possible D gene (5 bases). This CDR3 is built from 19 residues. V lost 4 bases and J 4 bases, leaving 31 bases between the germline ends. CDR1 is DFQATT and CDR2 is SNEGSKA in the germline V gene (reference sequence). This chain's CDR3 is CSAIPPLGEDNRWGYGYTF. Here the CDR3 DNA reads TGCAGTGCTATTCCCCCCTTAGGGGAGGATAATAGGTGGGGCTATGGCTACACCTTC.

This clonotype came up many times. The chain links TRBV9 to TRBJ1-1; D perhaps matches TRBD1 (5 bases). The ends were cut back, 3 bases at V and 4 bases at J, with 13 bases in the middle. Germline assignment: CDR1 SGDLS and CDR2 YYNGEE. The length of the CDR3 is 14 residues. The chain's CDR3 is CASSAGGMGTEAFF. The CDR3, as DNA: TGTGCCAGCAGCGCTGGGGGGATGGGCACTGAAGCTTTCTTT.

The chain recombines TRBV20-1 with TRBJ2-1; D is undetermined. The V and J ends lost 5 bases and 9 bases respectively, with 11 bases between them. The CDR3 loop spans 11 amino acids. CDR1 DFQATT and CDR2 SNEGSKA come from the germline V gene (reference sequence). The CDR3 spells CSAVDLAEQFF. The CDR3 bases are TGCAGTGCTGTCGACCTGGCTGAGCAGTTCTTC.

In regard to this clonotype: The germline gene is not matched at one end of the junction; a read error may be the cause. The rearrangement joins TRBV6-1 to TRBJ2-1; 9 nucleotides match TRBD2. The CDR3 length is 14 residues. Germline CDR1 is MNHNS and CDR2 is SASEGT. CDR3 bases: TGCGCCAGCAGCCTGGGACTAGCTTACAATGAGCAGTTCTTC. Amino acid sequence: CASSLGLAYNEQFF.

This chain uses TRBV20-1 with TRBJ2-2; TRBD2 matches at 9 bases. Trimming took 0 bases from V and 4 from J; bases not matched to a gene: 3. The CDR3 has 15 amino acids. Germline V gene sequence: CDR1 DFQATT, CDR2 SNEGSKA (reference sequence). CDR3 nucleotides: TGCAGTGCTAGAGATTCTAGCGGGGTCACCGGGGAGCTGTTTTTT. Translation gives CSARDSSGVTGELFF.

The chain employs TRBV19 and TRBJ1-2; D remains unclear. This CDR3 region has 13 residues. V was pared by 3 bases and J by 3 bases, with 8 bases between. Germline V gene lookup returns CDR1 LNHDA and CDR2 SQIVND (reference sequence). CDR3 sequence: CASSMTEYYGYTF. The CDR3 coding sequence is TGTGCCAGTAGTATGACGGAGTACTATGGCTACACCTTC. Looking up the rest from reference TRBV19 and TRBJ1-2 gives the full variable domain: DGGITQSPKYLFRKEGQNVTLSCEQNLNHDAMYWYRQDPGQGLRLIYYSQIVNDFQKGDIAEGYSVSREKKESFPLTVTSAQKNPTAFYLCASSMTEYYGYTFGSGTRLTVV.

This clonotype was counted at least ten times. The gene calls are TRBV4-1 and TRBJ1-5, with D possibly TRBD1 on 5 matching bases. Germline V CDR1 and CDR2: MGHRA, YSYEKL. CDR3 size: 15 residues. The V and J ends lost 3 bases and 2 bases respectively, with 11 bases between them. The CDR3 DNA follows: TGCGCCAGCAGCCAGATGCAGGGAGGCAATCAGCCCCAGCATTTT. This encodes CASSQMQGGNQPQHF.

This clonotype was picked up a small number of times. The chain couples TRBV15 to TRBJ1-1; TRBD1 agrees at 8 bases. Germline V lookup: CDR1 LNHNV, CDR2 YYDKDF (reference sequence). Germline trimming cut 4 bases from V and 0 bases from J; bases unmatched to any gene: 4. The CDR3 covers 15 residues. CDR3 region: CATSKGQGLNTEAFF. The CDR3 bases are TGTGCCACCAGCAAAGGACAGGGTTTGAACACTGAAGCTTTCTTT. The whole variable domain, remainder taken from reference TRBV15 and TRBJ1-1, is DAMVIQNPRYQVTQFGKPVTLSCSQTLNHNVMYWYQQKSSQAPKLLFHYYDKDFNNEADTPDNFQSRRPNTSFCFLDIRSPGLGDTAMYLCATSKGQGLNTEAFFGQGTRLTVV.

This clonotype was observed at least ten times. This CDR3 is CASDETGVLGAEAFF. CDR3 nucleotide sequence: TGTGCCTCCGATGAGACAGGGGTATTGGGAGCTGAAGCTTTCTTT. The V gene is TRBV19, the J gene TRBJ1-1; TRBD1 matches 8 bases. The CDR3 is 15 amino acids. From germline, CDR1 is LNHDA and CDR2 SQIVND (reference sequence). The V and J ends lost 11 bases and 6 bases, in that order; junction bases with no gene match: 17.

The sample holds many counts of this clonotype. This chain uses TRBV11-3 with TRBJ2-4; no clear D gene. The CDR3 spans 14 residues. Per germline, CDR1 SGHNT and CDR2 YENEEA. Trimming removed 5 bases from V and 6 bases from J, with 14 bases in between. This chain's CDR3 is CASSPRPEGNIQYF. For the CDR3, the DNA is TGTGCCAGCAGCCCTCGTCCGGAAGGAAACATTCAGTACTTC.

This clonotype has just a few counts. The rearrangement joins TRBV4-2 to TRBJ1-5, with TRBD1 as a possible D gene (6 bases). Germline loops: CDR1 LGHNA, CDR2 YNFKEQ. V lost 3 bases to trimming and J lost 7 bases, with 16 bases between them. The CDR3 runs to 15 residues. The CDR3 reads CASSQIQGEGQPQHF. Here the CDR3 DNA reads TGTGCCAGCAGCCAGATACAGGGAGAGGGACAGCCCCAGCATTTT.

In this sample, this clonotype turned up many times. The rearrangement joins TRBV7-6 to TRBJ2-3; TRBD2 matches at 15 bases. The CDR3 runs 19 residues. Germline trimming cut 4 bases from V and 4 bases from J; bases unmatched to any gene: 12. Germline-derived CDR1 and CDR2 are SGHVS and FNYEAQ. This CDR3 reads CASSYPGTSGRRWADTQYF. The CDR3 DNA reads as TGTGCCAGCAGCTACCCCGGGACTAGCGGGAGGAGGTGGGCAGATACGCAGTATTTT.

This clonotype was observed a few times. In nucleotides, the CDR3 is TGTGCCAGCAGCTTATCCCAGGACAGGGCCAACTATGGCTACACCTTC. Translating gives CASSLSQDRANYGYTF. The J gene is TRBJ1-2, the V gene TRBV11-1; 8 bases agree with TRBD1. From germline, CDR1 is SGHAT and CDR2 FQDESV (reference sequence). The junction had 7 bases not matched to a gene; V was cut back by 2 bases and J by 2 bases. The CDR3 contains 16 residues.